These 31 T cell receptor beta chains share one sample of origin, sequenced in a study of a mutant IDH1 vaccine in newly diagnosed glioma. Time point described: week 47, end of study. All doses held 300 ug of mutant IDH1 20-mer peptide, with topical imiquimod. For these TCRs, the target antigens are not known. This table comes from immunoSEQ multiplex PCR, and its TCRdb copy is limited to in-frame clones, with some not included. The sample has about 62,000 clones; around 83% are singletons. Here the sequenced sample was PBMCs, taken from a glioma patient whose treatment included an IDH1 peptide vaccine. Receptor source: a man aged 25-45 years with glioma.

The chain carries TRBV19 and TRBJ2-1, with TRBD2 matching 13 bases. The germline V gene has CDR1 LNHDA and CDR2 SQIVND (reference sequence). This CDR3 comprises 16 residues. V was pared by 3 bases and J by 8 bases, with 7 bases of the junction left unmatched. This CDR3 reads CASSMTSGGPKDEQFF. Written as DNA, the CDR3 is TGTGCCAGTAGTATGACTAGCGGGGGGCCCAAGGATGAGCAGTTCTTC.

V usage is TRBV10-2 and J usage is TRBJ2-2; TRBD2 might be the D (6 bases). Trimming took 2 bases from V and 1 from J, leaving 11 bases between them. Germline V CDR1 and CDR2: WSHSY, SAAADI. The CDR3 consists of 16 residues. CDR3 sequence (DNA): TGCGCCAGCAGTGAGATTTTGGGGGGGAACACCGGGGAGCTGTTTTTT. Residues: CASSEILGGNTGELFF.

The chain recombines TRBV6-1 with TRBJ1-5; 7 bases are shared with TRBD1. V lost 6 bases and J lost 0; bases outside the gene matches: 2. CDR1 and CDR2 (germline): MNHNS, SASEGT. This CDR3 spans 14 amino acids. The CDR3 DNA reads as TGTGCCAGCAGAACAGGGGATAGCAATCAGCCCCAGCATTTT. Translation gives CASRTGDSNQPQHF.

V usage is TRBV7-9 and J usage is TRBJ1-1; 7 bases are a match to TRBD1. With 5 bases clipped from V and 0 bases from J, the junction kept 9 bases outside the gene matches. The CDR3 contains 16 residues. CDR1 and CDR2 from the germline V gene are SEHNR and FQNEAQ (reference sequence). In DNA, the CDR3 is TGTGCCAGCAGCCCAGCCAGTGGACAGGTGAACACTGAAGCTTTCTTT. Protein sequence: CASSPASGQVNTEAFF.

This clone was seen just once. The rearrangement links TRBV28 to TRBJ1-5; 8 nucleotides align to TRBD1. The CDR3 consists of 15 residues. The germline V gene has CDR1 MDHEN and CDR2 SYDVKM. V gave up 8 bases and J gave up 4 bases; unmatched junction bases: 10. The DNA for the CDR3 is TGTGCCAGCGCTCTAACAGGGGGGTGGAATCAGCCCCAGCATTTT. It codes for CASALTGGWNQPQHF. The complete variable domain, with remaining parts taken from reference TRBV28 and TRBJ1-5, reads DVKVTQSSRYLVKRTGEKVFLECVQDMDHENMFWYRQDPGLGLRLIYFSYDVKMKEKGDIPEGYSVSREKKERFSLILESASTNQTSMYLCASALTGGWNQPQHFGDGTRLSIL.

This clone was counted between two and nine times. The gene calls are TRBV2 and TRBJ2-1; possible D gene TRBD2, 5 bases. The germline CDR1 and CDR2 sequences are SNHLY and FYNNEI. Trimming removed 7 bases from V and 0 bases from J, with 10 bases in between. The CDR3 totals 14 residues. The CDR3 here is CASIWRSSYNEQFF. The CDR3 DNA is TGTGCCAGCATATGGAGGAGCTCCTACAATGAGCAGTTCTTC.

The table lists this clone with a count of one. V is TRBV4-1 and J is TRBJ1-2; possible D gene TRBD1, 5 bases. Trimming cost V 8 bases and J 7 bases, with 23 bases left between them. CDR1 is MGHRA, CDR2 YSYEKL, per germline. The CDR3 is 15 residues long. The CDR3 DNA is TGCGCCAGCCGAGGCAGGGAGGCCCCATTGGGTGGCTACACCTTC. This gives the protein CASRGREAPLGGYTF.

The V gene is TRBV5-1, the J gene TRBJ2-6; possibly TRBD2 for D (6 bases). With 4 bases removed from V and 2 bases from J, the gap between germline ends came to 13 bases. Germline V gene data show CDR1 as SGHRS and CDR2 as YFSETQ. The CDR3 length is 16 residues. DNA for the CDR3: TGCGCCAGCAGCCCTCCCGGGGGAGCTGGGGCCAACGTCCTGACTTTC. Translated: CASSPPGGAGANVLTF.

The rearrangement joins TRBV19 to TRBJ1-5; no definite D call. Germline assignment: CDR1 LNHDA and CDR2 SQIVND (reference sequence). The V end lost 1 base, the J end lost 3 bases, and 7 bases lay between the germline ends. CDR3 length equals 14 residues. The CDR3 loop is CASSIAGYNQPQHF. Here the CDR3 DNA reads TGTGCCAGTAGTATAGCGGGATACAATCAGCCCCAGCATTTT.

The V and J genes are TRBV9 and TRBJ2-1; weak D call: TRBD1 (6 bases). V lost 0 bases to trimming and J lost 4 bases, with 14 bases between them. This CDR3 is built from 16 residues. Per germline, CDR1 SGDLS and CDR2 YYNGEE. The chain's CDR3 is CASSVGRTVGYNEQFF. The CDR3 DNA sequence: TGTGCCAGCAGCGTAGGGCGGACAGTAGGGTACAATGAGCAGTTCTTC.

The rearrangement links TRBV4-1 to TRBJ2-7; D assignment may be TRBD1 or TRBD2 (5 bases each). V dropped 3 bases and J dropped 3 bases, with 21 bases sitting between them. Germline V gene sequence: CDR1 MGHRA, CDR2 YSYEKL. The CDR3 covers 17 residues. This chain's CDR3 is CASSQEDKGSWYYEQYF. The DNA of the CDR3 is TGCGCCAGCAGCCAGGAGGACAAGGGGTCCTGGTACTACGAGCAGTACTTC.

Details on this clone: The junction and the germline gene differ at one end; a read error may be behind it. Written as DNA, the CDR3 is TGTGCCAGCAGCTTAGCGGTCGGACAGATAGCTCCCTTC. This gives the protein CASSLAVGQIAPF. The chain combines TRBV7-9 with TRBJ1-2; the D gene is possibly TRBD1 (6 bases). The CDR3 length is 13 residues. Germline values: CDR1 SEHNR, CDR2 FQNEAQ (reference sequence).

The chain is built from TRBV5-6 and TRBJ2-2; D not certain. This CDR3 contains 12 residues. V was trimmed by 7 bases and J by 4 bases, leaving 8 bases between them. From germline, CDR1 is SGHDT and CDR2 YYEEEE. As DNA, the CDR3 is TGTGCCAGCCTGGGCGGCACCGGGGAGCTGTTTTTT. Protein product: CASLGGTGELFF. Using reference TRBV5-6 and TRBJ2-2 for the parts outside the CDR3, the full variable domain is DAGVTQSPTHLIKTRGQQVTLRCSPKSGHDTVSWYQQALGQGPQFIFQYYEEEERQRGNFPDRFSGHQFPNYSSELNVNALLLGDSALYLCASLGGTGELFFGEGSRLTVL.

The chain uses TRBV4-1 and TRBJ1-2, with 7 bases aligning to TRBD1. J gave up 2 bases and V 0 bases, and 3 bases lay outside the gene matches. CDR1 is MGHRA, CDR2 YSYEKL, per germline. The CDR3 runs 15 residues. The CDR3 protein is CASSQDQGGNYGYTF. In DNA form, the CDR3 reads TGCGCCAGCAGCCAAGATCAGGGGGGGAACTATGGCTACACCTTC.

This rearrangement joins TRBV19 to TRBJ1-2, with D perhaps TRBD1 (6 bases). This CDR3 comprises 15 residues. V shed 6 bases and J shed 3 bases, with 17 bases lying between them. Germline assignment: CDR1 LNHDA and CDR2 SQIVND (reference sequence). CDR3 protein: CASSLINRVDYGYTF. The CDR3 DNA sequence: TGTGCCAGTAGCTTGATCAACAGGGTGGACTATGGCTACACCTTC.

This chain's CDR3 is CASFSSRFQGYTF. CDR3 bases: TGTGCCAGCTTTAGTTCTCGGTTCCAGGGCTACACCTTC. The rearrangement joins TRBV6-5 to TRBJ1-2; D unclear. V dropped 8 bases and J dropped 8 bases, with 18 bases sitting between them. There are 13 residues in the CDR3. Per the germline V gene, CDR1 is MNHEY and CDR2 is SVGAGI.

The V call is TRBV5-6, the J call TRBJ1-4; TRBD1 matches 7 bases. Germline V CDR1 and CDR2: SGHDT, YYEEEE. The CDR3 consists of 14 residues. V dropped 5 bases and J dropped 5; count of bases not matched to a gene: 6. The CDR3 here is CASRHRGQNEKLFF. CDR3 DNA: TGTGCCAGCAGACACAGGGGACAAAATGAAAAACTGTTTTTT.

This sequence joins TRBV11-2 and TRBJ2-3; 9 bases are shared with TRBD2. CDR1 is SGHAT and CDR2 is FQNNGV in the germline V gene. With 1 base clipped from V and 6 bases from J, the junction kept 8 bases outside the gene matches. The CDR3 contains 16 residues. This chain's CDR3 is CASSLGVAGEGDTQYF. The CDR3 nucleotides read TGTGCCAGCAGCTTAGGGGTAGCGGGGGAAGGGGATACGCAGTATTTT.

CDR3: CASSEGTAGHEAFF. CDR3 bases: TGCGCCAGCAGCGAAGGGACAGCGGGTCACGAAGCTTTCTTT. V usage is TRBV5-1 and J usage is TRBJ1-1; 7 positions match TRBD1. CDR1 is SGHRS, CDR2 YFSETQ, per germline. Germline trimming cut 4 bases from V and 8 bases from J; bases unmatched to any gene: 11. This CDR3 spans 14 amino acids.

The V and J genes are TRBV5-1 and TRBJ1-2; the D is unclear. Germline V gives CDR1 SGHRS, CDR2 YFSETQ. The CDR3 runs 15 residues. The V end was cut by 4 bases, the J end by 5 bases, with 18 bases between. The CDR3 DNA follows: TGCGCCAGCAGCCTGACGGCGGGGTCGGCATATGGCTACACCTTC. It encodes CASSLTAGSAYGYTF.

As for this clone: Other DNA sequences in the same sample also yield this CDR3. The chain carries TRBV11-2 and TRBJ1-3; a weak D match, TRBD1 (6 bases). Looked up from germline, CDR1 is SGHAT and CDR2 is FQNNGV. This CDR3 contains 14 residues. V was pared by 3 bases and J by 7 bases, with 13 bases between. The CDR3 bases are TGTGCCAGCAGCTTGGCAGGGGCAGGGAACACCATATATTTT. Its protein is CASSLAGAGNTIYF.

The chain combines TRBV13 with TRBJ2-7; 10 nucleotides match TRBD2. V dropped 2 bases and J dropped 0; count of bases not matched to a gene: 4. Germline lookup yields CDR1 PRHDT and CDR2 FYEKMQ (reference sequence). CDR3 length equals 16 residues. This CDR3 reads CASSLKGLAYSYEQYF. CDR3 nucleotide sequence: TGTGCCAGCAGCTTAAAGGGACTAGCGTACTCCTACGAGCAGTACTTC.

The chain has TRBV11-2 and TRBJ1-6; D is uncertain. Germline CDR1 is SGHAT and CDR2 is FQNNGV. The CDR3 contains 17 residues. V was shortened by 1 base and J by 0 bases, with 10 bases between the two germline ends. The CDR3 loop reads CASSLGPRSSYNSPLHF. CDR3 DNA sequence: TGTGCCAGCAGCTTAGGGCCCAGGAGCTCCTATAATTCACCCCTCCACTTT.

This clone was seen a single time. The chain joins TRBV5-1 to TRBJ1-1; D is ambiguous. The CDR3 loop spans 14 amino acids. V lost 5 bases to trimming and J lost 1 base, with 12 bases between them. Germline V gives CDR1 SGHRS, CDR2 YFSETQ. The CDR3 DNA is TGCGCCAGCAGACTTTCTTCGGGGAACACTGAAGCTTTCTTT. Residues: CASRLSSGNTEAFF.

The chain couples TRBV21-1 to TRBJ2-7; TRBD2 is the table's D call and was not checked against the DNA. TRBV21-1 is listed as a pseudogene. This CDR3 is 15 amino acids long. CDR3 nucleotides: TGTGCCAGCATGACTCATCGTGGTTTCTCCTACGAGCAGTACTTC. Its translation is CASMTHRGFSYEQYF.

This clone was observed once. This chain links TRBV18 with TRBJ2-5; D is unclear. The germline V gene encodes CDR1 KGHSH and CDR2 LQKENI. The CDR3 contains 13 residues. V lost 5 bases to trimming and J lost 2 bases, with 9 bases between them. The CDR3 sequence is CASSMETQETQYF. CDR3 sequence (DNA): TGTGCCAGCTCAATGGAAACTCAAGAGACCCAGTACTTC.

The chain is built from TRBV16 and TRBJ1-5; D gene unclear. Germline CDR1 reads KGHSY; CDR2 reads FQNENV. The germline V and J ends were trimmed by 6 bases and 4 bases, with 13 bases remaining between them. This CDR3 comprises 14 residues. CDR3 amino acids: CASSPATGNQPQHF. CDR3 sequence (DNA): TGTGCCAGCAGTCCGGCCACGGGAAATCAGCCCCAGCATTTT.

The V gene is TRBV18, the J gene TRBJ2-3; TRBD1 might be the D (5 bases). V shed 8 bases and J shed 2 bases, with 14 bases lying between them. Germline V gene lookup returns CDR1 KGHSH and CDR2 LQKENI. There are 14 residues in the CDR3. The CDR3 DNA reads TGTGCCAGCGGCGGCCAGGGTTTCACAGATACGCAGTATTTT. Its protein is CASGGQGFTDTQYF.

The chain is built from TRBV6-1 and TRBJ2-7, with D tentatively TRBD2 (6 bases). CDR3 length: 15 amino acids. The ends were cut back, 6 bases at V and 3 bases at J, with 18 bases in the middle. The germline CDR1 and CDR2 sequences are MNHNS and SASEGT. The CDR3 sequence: CASSVGGATLYEQYF. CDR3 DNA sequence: TGTGCCAGCAGCGTGGGGGGAGCCACCCTCTACGAGCAGTACTTC.

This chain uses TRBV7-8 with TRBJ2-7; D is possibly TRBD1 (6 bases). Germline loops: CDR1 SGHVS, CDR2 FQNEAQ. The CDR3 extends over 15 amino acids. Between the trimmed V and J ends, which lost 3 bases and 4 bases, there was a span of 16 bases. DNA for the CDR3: TGTGCCAGCAGCTTGGGTGGCAACCAGGGGTACGAGCAGTACTTC. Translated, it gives CASSLGGNQGYEQYF.

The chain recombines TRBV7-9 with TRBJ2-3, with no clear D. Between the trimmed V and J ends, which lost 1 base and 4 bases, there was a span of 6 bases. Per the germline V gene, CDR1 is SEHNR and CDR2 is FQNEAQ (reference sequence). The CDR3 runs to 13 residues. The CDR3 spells CASSLVFSDTQYF. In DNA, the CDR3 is TGTGCCAGCAGCTTAGTTTTTTCAGATACGCAGTATTTT.